The T cell receptor beta chain described here comes from a study of neurological immune-mediated disorders. As for the cDNA, it was generated by 5'RACE with 10-nucleotide random UMIs. TCRdb passed the 5' RACE reads through MiXCR, listing each CDR3 protein once. The sample carries some 27,000 distinct CDR3 sequences, around a quarter recorded once. This clonotype was seen at least ten times. This CDR3 region has 16 residues. Looked up from germline, CDR1 is KGHSH and CDR2 is LQKENI. The V gene lost 3 bases and the J gene lost 0 bases, with 11 bases spanning the gap. The receptor comes from a middle-aged man with HTLV-1-associated myelopathy (HAM/TSP). The chain uses TRBV18 and TRBJ1-4, with unresolved D. Sequenced material: CD4+ T cells from blood. CDR3 in amino acids: CASSPGRTATNEKLFF. The CDR3 DNA reads as TGTGCCAGCTCACCCGGCAGGACTGCAACTAATGAAAAACTGTTTTTT.